Listed here are 3 T cell receptor beta chains from one sample, sequenced in a study of blood T cell repertoires in COVID-19. Measured with immunoSEQ multiplex PCR; TCRdb has only the in-frame clones, and not every one. Found here are 150,000 to 200,000 clones, approximately 90% of them singletons; the top ten hold over 9%. Material: peripheral blood. The source is a woman in her seventies with COVID-19, enrolled during active disease.

This sequence joins TRBV5-6 and TRBJ1-5; 8 bases are a match to TRBD1. CDR3 length: 16 residues. After removal of 4 bases from V and 4 bases from J, the junction contained 10 bases not matched to a gene. Per the germline V gene, CDR1 is SGHDT and CDR2 is YYEEEE. Here the CDR3 reads CASSPQAGQGNQPQHF. The CDR3 nucleotides are TGTGCCAGCAGCCCTCAAGCTGGACAGGGAAATCAGCCCCAGCATTTT.

The V call is TRBV19, the J call TRBJ2-1, with 9 nucleotides matching TRBD1. This CDR3 spans 13 amino acids. Germline V gene data show CDR1 as LNHDA and CDR2 as SQIVND (reference sequence). With 9 bases clipped from V and 9 bases from J, the junction kept 9 bases outside the gene matches. CDR3 DNA: TGTGCCAGCCAAACGACAGGGGGAGGTGAGCAGTTCTTC. It codes for CASQTTGGGEQFF.

The genes are TRBV2 and TRBJ2-5; 14 bases are a match to TRBD2. Germline values: CDR1 SNHLY, CDR2 FYNNEI. The CDR3 contains 14 residues. V dropped 10 bases and J dropped 2; count of bases not matched to a gene: 3. CDR3 amino acids: CATRLAGGQETQYF. The CDR3 DNA reads TGTGCCACCCGACTAGCGGGGGGGCAAGAGACCCAGTACTTC.